This record concerns one T cell receptor beta chain sequence. The data belong to a study of blood T cell repertoires in COVID-19. Study-level information: Sources were T cells, B-cell-depleted T cells, or PBMCs; the material itself was cDNA or gDNA.

Living in roughly 25 US areas, the participants were between about 18 and 90 years of age. Participant-reported clinical history was the basis for cohort assignment. The data were produced by immunoSEQ multiplex PCR, yet TCRdb's version contains in-frame clones alone and is incomplete. The sample shows 300,000 to 400,000 clones, around nine tenths of them seen only once. The CDR3 spans 16 residues. Germline V lookup: CDR1 SGHTA, CDR2 FQGNSA. Trimming removed 1 base from V and 0 bases from J; junction bases left unmatched: 3. The chain uses TRBV7-2 and TRBJ2-7; 10 bases line up with TRBD2. Source material: PBMCs or T cells enriched from blood (not recorded which). This clonotype was sampled from a woman aged 25 to 45 with acute COVID-19. DNA for the CDR3: TGTGCCAGCAGCTTAGTCACTAGCGGGGCCTCCTACGAGCAGTACTTC. Translation gives CASSLVTSGASYEQYF.